The rows below give T cell receptor beta chains drawn from one sample of a study of breast tumors, draining lymph nodes, adjacent tissues. TCRdb re-called the multiplex PCR reads through MiXCR, storing one row per CDR3 protein. The repertoire has some 130,000 distinct CDR3 sequences, about 20% of them found once; the top ten carry about 2.4%. The sequencing sample was made of axillary lymph node tissue. The receptors derive from a female donor with breast cancer. Some clones in this sample may be carry-over from other donors' samples. CDR3s include the opening cysteine and the closing phenylalanine or tryptophan. D genes are given only for firm matches. Size is omitted from some rows. Given values are once, few, many or a class for expanded clones.

d_gene,abundance,v_gene,j_gene,CDR3nt,CDR3aa
TRBD2,many,TRBV7-6,TRBJ2-1,TGTGCCAGCAGCTTAGAACTAGCGGGAGTGGGTAATGAGCAGTTCTTC,CASSLELAGVGNEQFF
.,many,TRBV6-5,TRBJ1-3,TGTGCCAGCAGTTACACCGGCGGACAGACAATGAACACCATATATTTT,CASSYTGGQTMNTIYF
TRBD1,many,TRBV20-1,TRBJ2-1,TGCAGTGCTACCTACCGGGACAGGGGGATTGGTAGCGGGAGTTGGTCCTACAATGAGCAGTTCTTC,CSATYRDRGIGSGSWSYNEQFF
TRBD1,many,TRBV6-5,TRBJ1-4,TGTGCCAGCAGTTCAGGACAGGGACATAATGAAAAACTGTTTTTT,CASSSGQGHNEKLFF
.,many,TRBV5-1,TRBJ2-2,TGCGCCAGCAGCGCGCTACCGGGACCGCACACCGGGGAGCTGTTTTTT,CASSALPGPHTGELFF
.,.,TRBV25-1,TRBJ2-7,TGTGCCAGCCCCCGGACCGGACCGTCCTCCTACGAGCAGTACTTC,CASPRTGPSSYEQYF
.,few,TRBV18,TRBJ2-3,TGTGCCAGCTCACCAGGGACATCAGGAGATACGCAGTATTTT,CASSPGTSGDTQYF
.,.,TRBV28,TRBJ2-7,TGTGCCAGCAGTGCGGGGGACAAGCTCTCCTACGAGCAGTACTTC,CASSAGDKLSYEQYF
.,many,TRBV20-1,TRBJ2-7,TGCAGTGCTATCCGGGACGTTAACTCCTACGAGCAGTACTTC,CSAIRDVNSYEQYF
TRBD2,many,TRBV11-1,TRBJ2-5,TGTGCCAGCAGCTTAGTCTCCCAGGGACTAGCGGGAGAAGAGACCCAGTACTTC,CASSLVSQGLAGEETQYF
.,many,TRBV7-2,TRBJ2-7,TGTGCCAGCAGCTCGGCGGGCTACGAGCAGTACTTC,CASSSAGYEQYF
TRBD1,.,TRBV2,TRBJ1-5,TGTGCCAGCAAGTATCGAGGGGACAGCGATCAGCCCCAGCATTTT,CASKYRGDSDQPQHF
.,many,TRBV5-8,TRBJ2-7,TGTGCCAGCAGCTTGGAACCAGACTACGAGCAGTACTTC,CASSLEPDYEQYF
.,many,TRBV20-1,TRBJ1-6,TGCAGTGCTAGAGATCCGGGGAGCTCCTATAATTCACCCCTCCACTTT,CSARDPGSSYNSPLHF
TRBD2,few,TRBV6-2/TRBV6-3,TRBJ2-5,TGTGCCAGCAGTTACTCGGCTAGCGGGTTCCAAGAGACCCAGTACTTC,CASSYSASGFQETQYF
.,many,TRBV20-1,TRBJ2-7,TGCAGTGCTAGCCCAGGAGGCTCCATCTACGAGCAGTACTTC,CSASPGGSIYEQYF
TRBD2,.,TRBV10-3,TRBJ2-5,TGTGCCATCAGTGGGACTAGCGGGAGGTTGGGGGAGACCCAGTACTTC,CAISGTSGRLGETQYF
.,many,TRBV9,TRBJ1-4,TGTGCCAGCAGCGTAGCGACAGCAACTAATGAAAAACTGTTTTTT,CASSVATATNEKLFF
.,many,TRBV12-3/TRBV12-4,TRBJ1-6,TGTGCCAGCAGTTTCGCACAGGGCTATTCACCCCTCCACTTT,CASSFAQGYSPLHF
TRBD2,many,TRBV24-1,TRBJ2-3,TGTGCCACCAGTGACTCACCCCTAGCGGGAGAGGGCACAGATACGCAGTATTTT,CATSDSPLAGEGTDTQYF
TRBD1,many,TRBV27,TRBJ2-7,TGTGCCGGAAAGGACAGGGGGCTAGTCCAGTCCCCCTACGAGCAGTACTTC,CAGKDRGLVQSPYEQYF
TRBD1,many,TRBV7-2,TRBJ2-7,TGTGCCAGCAGTCGTACAGGGGTCTCCTACGAGCAGTACTTC,CASSRTGVSYEQYF
TRBD1,.,TRBV28,TRBJ2-3,TGTGCCAGCAGCACAGGGGGCATGGACACAGATACGCAGTATTTT,CASSTGGMDTDTQYF
.,.,TRBV12-1,TRBJ1-4,TGTGCCAGCAGCCTCCCCCCGGGACAGAGTAATGAAAAACTGTTTTTT,CASSLPPGQSNEKLFF
.,few,TRBV19,TRBJ2-5,TGTGCCAGTAGTACCCAAGTTCGAGAGACCCAGTACTTC,CASSTQVRETQYF
TRBD2,.,TRBV19,TRBJ2-1,TGTGCCAGTAAACCGCTAGCGGAAGACAATGAGCAGTTCTTC,CASKPLAEDNEQFF
.,.,TRBV27,TRBJ2-6,TGTGCCAGCAGTTTCGTCGGGGCAACTGGGGCCAACGTCCTGACTTTC,CASSFVGATGANVLTF